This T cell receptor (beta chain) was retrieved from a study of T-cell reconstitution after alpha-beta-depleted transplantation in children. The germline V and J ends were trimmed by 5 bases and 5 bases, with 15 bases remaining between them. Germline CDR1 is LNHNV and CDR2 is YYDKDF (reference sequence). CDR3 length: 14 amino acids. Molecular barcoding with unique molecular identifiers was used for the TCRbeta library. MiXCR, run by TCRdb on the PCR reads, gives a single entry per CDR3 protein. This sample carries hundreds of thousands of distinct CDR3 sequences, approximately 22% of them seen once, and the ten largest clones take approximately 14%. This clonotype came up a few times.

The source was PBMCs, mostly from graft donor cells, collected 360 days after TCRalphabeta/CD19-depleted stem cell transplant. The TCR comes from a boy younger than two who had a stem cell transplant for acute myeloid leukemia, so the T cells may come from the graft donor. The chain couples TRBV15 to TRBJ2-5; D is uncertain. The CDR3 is CATSPRPAWETQYF. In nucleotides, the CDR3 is TGTGCCACCAGCCCACGACCGGCCTGGGAGACCCAGTACTTC.